This T cell receptor beta chain appears in the sequencing data of a study of regulatory T cells in long-lasting Graves disease. Time point here: newly diagnosed GD, antithyroid drugs for less than 3 months. After RNA was extracted from PBMCs, the TCR library was made from it. Investigators prepared the TCR beta libraries by applying iRepertoire HTBI primers and Arm-PCR of CDR3 regions. MiXCR, applied by TCRdb to the multiplex PCR reads, yields one record per CDR3 protein. The sample includes around 450,000 distinct CDR3 sequences, around 15% seen only once; the top ten take roughly an eighth. Germline CDR1 and CDR2: MNHNS and SASEGT. The V end was cut by 11 bases, the J end by 3 bases, with 16 bases between. CDR3 size: 14 residues. This clonotype came up a few times. These data were also filed under a second study, of T cells in Graves' hyperthyroidism and ophthalmopathy.

The sequence was collected from a man aged 35 to 55 with Graves disease. The chain joins TRBV6-1 to TRBJ2-2, with D perhaps assigned TRBD1 or TRBD2 (5 bases each). Sequencing used peripheral blood mononuclear cells (PBMCs), obtained at new diagnosis, from a patient treated with antithyroid drugs. CDR3: CAGPWGRDTGELFF. CDR3 in DNA: TGTGCCGGTCCGTGGGGACGGGACACCGGGGAGCTGTTTTTT.